Following are 20 T cell receptor beta chains from one sample sequenced in a study of T cells after yellow fever vaccination. MiXCR, run by TCRdb on the 5' RACE reads, gives a single entry per CDR3 protein. This table holds about 430,000 distinct CDR3 sequences, 18% found once. The sample consisted of PBMCs, taken before the yellow fever booster vaccination. All receptors come from a man between 18 and 29 years old who received the YFV17D yellow fever vaccine.

This clonotype was detected a few times. The V call is TRBV28, the J call TRBJ2-3; unclear D gene. The germline gives CDR1 MDHEN, CDR2 SYDVKM. The CDR3 contains 12 residues. V shed 6 bases and J shed 2 bases, with 6 bases lying between them. The CDR3 protein is CASRLPTDTQYF. The CDR3 nucleotides read TGTGCCAGCAGACTACCCACAGATACGCAGTATTTT.

This clonotype was detected a few times. This chain links TRBV6-5 with TRBJ2-1, with D possibly being TRBD1 or TRBD2 (5 bases each). The CDR3 has 11 amino acids. The germline V and J ends were trimmed by 7 bases and 8 bases, with 9 bases remaining between them. In germline, CDR1 is MNHEY, CDR2 SVGAGI. CDR3 region: CASTRGDEQFF. The CDR3 DNA follows: TGTGCCAGCACCAGAGGGGATGAGCAGTTCTTC.

The chain has TRBV6-5 and TRBJ1-1; TRBD1 is a possible D gene (5 bases). Looked up from germline, CDR1 is MNHEY and CDR2 is SVGAGI. Trimming pared 0 bases from V and 2 bases from J, leaving 13 bases between. The CDR3 spans 16 residues. CDR3 sequence reads: CASSYSAGAENTEAFF. CDR3 DNA sequence: TGTGCCAGCAGTTACTCGGCCGGGGCCGAAAACACTGAAGCTTTCTTT.

This clonotype was counted only a few times. One junction end does not reproduce the germline sequence, and a read error may be involved. The V call is TRBV6-1, the J call TRBJ1-6; the D is unclear. The CDR3 consists of 11 residues. Germline CDR1 and CDR2: MNHNS and SASEGT. The CDR3 coding sequence is TGTGCCACCGATGTAGGGCGTAAGAGGACCTTT. Translated: CATDVGRKRTF.

This clonotype turned up a few times. V and J are TRBV7-6 and TRBJ1-1; unclear D gene. Germline-derived CDR1 and CDR2 are SGHVS and FNYEAQ. There are 15 residues in the CDR3. V lost 1 base and J 0 bases, leaving 9 bases between the germline ends. The CDR3 protein is CASSLGSAVNTEAFF. CDR3 nucleotides: TGTGCCAGCAGCTTAGGAAGCGCAGTGAACACTGAAGCTTTCTTT.

V is TRBV3-1 and J is TRBJ2-2; TRBD2 matches 7 bases. V lost 0 bases to trimming and J lost 3 bases; unmatched junction nucleotides: 4. Germline V gene lookup returns CDR1 LGHDT and CDR2 YNNKEL (reference sequence). The CDR3 sequence is 16 residues long. CDR3 region: CASSQDLTSYTGELFF. The CDR3 bases are TGTGCCAGCAGCCAAGATTTGACTAGCTACACCGGGGAGCTGTTTTTT.

This chain uses TRBV20-1 with TRBJ2-3; perhaps TRBD2 as D (6 bases). Germline V lookup: CDR1 DFQATT, CDR2 SNEGSKA (reference sequence). There are 17 residues in the CDR3. The ends were cut back, 5 bases at V and 1 base at J, with 22 bases in the middle. CDR3: CSAGVRGESLRTDTQYF. CDR3 in DNA: TGCAGTGCTGGGGTTCGCGGGGAGTCACTTCGCACAGATACGCAGTATTTT.

This clonotype has more than one count but fewer than ten. The rearrangement uses TRBV12-3 or TRBV12-4 and TRBJ1-2, with 7 bases fitting TRBD1. The V and J ends lost 5 bases and 4 bases, in that order; junction bases with no gene match: 7. The CDR3 has 14 amino acids. The CDR3 coding sequence is TGTGCCAGCAGTCCGGGGACAGAGTTCTATGGCTACACCTTC. Translated, it gives CASSPGTEFYGYTF.

This chain connects TRBV2 to TRBJ1-2; D is unresolved. Germline CDR1 SNHLY, CDR2 FYNNEI. The CDR3 loop spans 14 amino acids. V was shortened by 1 base and J by 3 bases, with 9 bases between the two germline ends. The CDR3 protein is CASSEGARYYGYTF. DNA for the CDR3: TGTGCCAGCAGTGAAGGAGCCAGGTACTATGGCTACACCTTC.

The gene calls are TRBV20-1 and TRBJ1-6; D may be TRBD1 (5 bases). Trimming removed 4 bases from V and 8 bases from J, with 9 bases in between. The CDR3 length is 12 residues. The germline CDR1 and CDR2 sequences are DFQATT and SNEGSKA (reference sequence). The CDR3 DNA follows: TGCAGTGCTACTGGGGCGGATTCACCCCTCCACTTT. Its protein product is CSATGADSPLHF.

This clonotype showed up just a few times. V usage is TRBV12-3 or TRBV12-4 and J usage is TRBJ1-2; 9 bases align to TRBD1. V was clipped by 7 bases and J by 2 bases; unmatched bases: 8. The CDR3 covers 15 residues. CDR3 sequence: CASNTGTGSNYGYTF. As DNA, the CDR3 is TGTGCCAGCAACACCGGGACAGGGTCGAACTATGGCTACACCTTC.

The V call is TRBV6-5, the J call TRBJ2-3; D is unclear. With 4 bases removed from V and 4 bases from J, the gap between germline ends came to 12 bases. The CDR3 runs 14 residues. Looked up from germline, CDR1 is MNHEY and CDR2 is SVGAGI. The DNA for the CDR3 is TGTGCCAGCAGTTTACTGCCCCGCCCAGATACGCAGTATTTT. This codes for CASSLLPRPDTQYF.

There are a few counts of this clonotype. This chain uses TRBV20-1 with TRBJ2-1, with 8 bases fitting TRBD1. The CDR3 runs 14 residues. The V gene end was trimmed by 3 bases and the J gene end by 3 bases; junction bases not matched to a gene: 4. In germline, CDR1 is DFQATT, CDR2 SNEGSKA (reference sequence). The CDR3 spells CSARDREHYNEQFF. DNA of the CDR3: TGCAGTGCTAGGGACAGGGAACACTACAATGAGCAGTTCTTC.

The rearrangement uses TRBV12-3 or TRBV12-4 and TRBJ2-7, with 7 bases matching TRBD1. The V gene end was trimmed by 3 bases and the J gene end by 6 bases; junction bases not matched to a gene: 5. The CDR3 has 13 amino acids. For the CDR3, the DNA is TGTGCCAGCAGTTTTGCCACAGGGGTCGAGCAGTACGTC. Translated: CASSFATGVEQYV.

The rearrangement uses TRBV2 and TRBJ2-2; D gene uncertain. Germline V gene data show CDR1 as SNHLY and CDR2 as FYNNEI. This CDR3 is built from 13 residues. V lost 4 bases and J 8 bases, leaving 11 bases between the germline ends. The CDR3 region is CASSAASTGELFF. Here the CDR3 DNA reads TGTGCCAGCAGTGCCGCGTCGACAGGGGAGCTGTTTTTT.

V gene TRBV7-3 combines with J gene TRBJ2-2, with D perhaps TRBD1 (5 bases). The germline V and J ends were trimmed by 5 bases and 6 bases, with 10 bases remaining between them. This CDR3 is built from 13 residues. CDR1 is SGHTA, CDR2 FQGTGA, per germline. The CDR3 is CASSRDSPGELFF. The CDR3 coding sequence is TGTGCCAGCAGCCGCGACAGTCCCGGGGAGCTGTTTTTT.

This sequence joins TRBV20-1 and TRBJ2-7; D is uncertain. The germline CDR1 and CDR2 sequences are DFQATT and SNEGSKA (reference sequence). The V end lost 3 bases, the J end lost 5 bases, and 11 bases lay between the germline ends. The CDR3 contains 12 residues. For the CDR3, the DNA is TGCAGTGCTAGGAAATCGGGCAACGAGCAGTACTTC. Translated, it gives CSARKSGNEQYF.

The DNA for the CDR3 is TGCAGTGCTAGAGATGAGTCTCTGGGTCCCTTCGGGGCTGGGGAGCTGTTTTTT. Amino acid sequence: CSARDESLGPFGAGELFF. The chain uses TRBV20-1 and TRBJ2-2; D possibly uses TRBD1 or TRBD2 (5 bases each). The CDR3 covers 18 residues. The V gene's germline CDR1 is DFQATT and CDR2 SNEGSKA (reference sequence). Trimming removed 0 bases from V and 8 bases from J, with 25 bases in between.

This clonotype was counted between two and nine times. This chain connects TRBV5-1 to TRBJ2-2; D not resolved. Germline loops: CDR1 SGHRS, CDR2 YFSETQ. The CDR3 is 16 amino acids. V was cut by 0 bases and J by 1 base, with 10 bases left in between. Written as DNA, the CDR3 is TGCGCCAGCAGCTTGGCCTCGTTGGAGAACACCGGGGAGCTGTTTTTT. Its protein is CASSLASLENTGELFF.

This chain links TRBV6-5 with TRBJ1-1; TRBD1 is a possible D gene (5 bases). The V gene's germline CDR1 is MNHEY and CDR2 SVGAGI. V was pared by 5 bases and J by 4 bases, with 11 bases between. The CDR3 sequence is 13 residues long. The CDR3 coding sequence is TGTGCCAGCAGTGCCGGACAAGGCACTGAAGCTTTCTTT. This translates into CASSAGQGTEAFF.